This T cell receptor (beta chain) was profiled in a study of cytomegalovirus exposure and HLA in healthy donors. CDR3 length: 14 amino acids. V gave up 3 bases and J gave up 2 bases, with 12 bases separating them. The germline V gene has CDR1 SQVTM and CDR2 ANQGSEA. Both 60 Vbeta primers and 13 Jbeta primers went into the PCR. Using immunoSEQ multiplex PCR, the repertoire was profiled, and TCRdb retains in-frame clones only, with some absent. This sample has approximately 160,000 clones, with around 70% found just once. The sample consisted of PBMCs. The sequence came from a young man in good health and CMV-seropositive. The chain combines TRBV29-1 with TRBJ2-3, with D hard to call. As DNA, the CDR3 is TGCAGCGTTGAGAGGTATGAGACCACAGATACGCAGTATTTT. It is translated as CSVERYETTDTQYF.